Listed below are T cell receptor beta chains from one sample, sequenced in a study of blood T cell repertoires in COVID-19. TCRdb keeps only in-frame clones here, not all; method: immunoSEQ multiplex PCR. The sample has over 150,000 clones; around 85% are singletons. Sequencing was carried out using peripheral blood. These receptors all come from a woman aged 60-75 years with acute or convalescent COVID-19. CDR3s leave out the opening cysteine and the closing phenylalanine or tryptophan. The order of the fields is V gene, D gene, CDR3 protein. The D gene is left open where the match is weak.

V: TRBV5-8
D: TRBD1
CDR3: ASSSHRGGGNTEAF

V: TRBV5-1
D: NA
CDR3: ASSPAAERSSPLH

V: TRBV20-1
D: NA
CDR3: SARQKETQY

V: TRBV27
D: NA
CDR3: ASSPGRYNYGYT

V: TRBV6-1
D: TRBD1
CDR3: ASSEALTGWPEAF

V: TRBV19
D: TRBD1
CDR3: ASRAQGISNQPQH

V: TRBV5-5
D: NA
CDR3: ASRLWWGETDTQY

V: TRBV6-5
D: TRBD1
CDR3: ASQGATGYT

V: TRBV2
D: TRBD2
CDR3: ASRLEETSGQETQY

V: TRBV7-9
D: TRBD1
CDR3: ASSGQGQGGTEAF

V: TRBV5-8
D: NA
CDR3: ASTLRGSTSNYGYT

V: TRBV6-6
D: TRBD2
CDR3: ASSVTGTRIYNEQF

V: TRBV5-1
D: NA
CDR3: ASSLLATTISPLH